This T cell receptor beta chain originates from a study of cytomegalovirus exposure and HLA in healthy donors. PCR used 60 Vbeta primers and 13 Jbeta primers. TCRdb keeps only in-frame clones here, not all; method: immunoSEQ multiplex PCR. The sample consists of more than 95,000 clones, around 10% of them appearing once. CDR3 size: 17 residues. CDR1 and CDR2 (germline): MDHEN, SYDVKM. The ends were cut back, 1 base at V and 6 bases at J, with 19 bases in the middle. This sequence joins TRBV28 and TRBJ2-1; weak D call: TRBD2 (5 bases). The origin of this receptor is a man between 40 and 49 years old in good health and CMV-seropositive. What was sequenced was PBMCs. Here the CDR3 DNA reads TGTGCCAGCAGTTTATCCCCCTTCAGAGGGCCGGTCAATGAGCAGTTCTTC. It yields the protein CASSLSPFRGPVNEQFF.